This T cell receptor beta chain was sequenced during a study of T cell repertoires in cytomegalovirus infection. Overall study findings and caveats: Across the ex vivo response, the dominant clonotypes were HLA-C-restricted CMV-specific TCR beta clonotypes.

This clonotype was seen more than once but under ten times. Its matching antigen is unknown. J was trimmed by 11 bases and V by 4 bases; bases with no gene match: 8. CDR1 and CDR2 from the germline V gene are SGHTA and FQGNSA. The CDR3 runs to 14 residues. TCRdb re-derived calls from the reads in MiXCR, one entry per CDR3 protein. The repertoire consists of about 140,000 distinct CDR3 sequences, with 5% to 6.5% occurring once and the leading ten covering under 20%. The J gene is TRBJ1-6, the V gene TRBV7-2, with 7 bases aligning to TRBD1. What was sequenced was PBMCs. The TCR sequence derives from a human donor in good health (CMV status not recorded). Some clones in this sample may be carry-over from other donors' samples. The CDR3 bases are TGTGCCAGCAGCTCGAGGGACAGCCTAGCACCCCTCCACTTT. Translating gives CASSSRDSLAPLHF.